This passage covers 14 T cell receptor beta chains from one sample sequenced in a study of T cell responses to AZD1222 COVID-19 vaccine. Profiling relied on immunoSEQ multiplex PCR, and the TCRdb table lists in-frame clones only, not all of them. The sample includes 84,000 or so clones, around 91% seen only once; the top ten take roughly 31%. The source was peripheral blood, collected on day 0 of AZD1222 vaccination. Receptor source: an adult in good health.

V is TRBV7-2 and J is TRBJ2-7; D may be TRBD1 or TRBD2 (5 bases each). V gave up 2 bases and J gave up 5 bases, with 7 bases separating them. Per germline, CDR1 SGHTA and CDR2 FQGNSA. The CDR3 runs to 12 residues. The CDR3 loop is CASSLLGDEQYF. CDR3 DNA sequence: TGTGCCAGCAGCTTATTGGGGGACGAGCAGTACTTC.

This clone was detected once. The V call is TRBV2, the J call TRBJ1-2; D unclear. Germline V gene sequence: CDR1 SNHLY, CDR2 FYNNEI. The CDR3 is 11 residues long. The V gene lost 6 bases and the J gene lost 6 bases, with 8 bases spanning the gap. The CDR3 region is CASSGLNGYTF. The CDR3 bases are TGTGCCAGCAGCGGACTAAATGGCTACACCTTC.

The CDR3 region has the DNA TGTGCCACCAGTGAACAGAGAACTAGTGAGCAGTTCTTC. This translates into CATSEQRTSEQFF. The chain couples TRBV24-1 to TRBJ2-1, with D tentatively TRBD2 (5 bases). V gave up 4 bases and J gave up 9 bases, with 12 bases separating them. The CDR3 is 13 residues long. CDR1 is KGHDR, CDR2 SFDVKD, per germline.

The V call is TRBV23-1, the J call TRBJ2-1; no firm D call. TRBV23-1 is classed as an ORF, of uncertain function. The CDR3 has 15 residues. Trimming left V 3 bases short and J 3 bases short, with 12 bases between. The CDR3 loop is CASSQVRTFYNEQFF. Here the CDR3 DNA reads TGCGCCAGCAGTCAGGTGAGAACCTTCTACAATGAGCAGTTCTTC.

The V and J genes are TRBV6-4 and TRBJ2-1; the match to TRBD1 covers 8 bases. There are 13 residues in the CDR3. Trimming took 2 bases from V and 10 from J; bases not matched to a gene: 4. Germline V gene sequence: CDR1 MRHNA, CDR2 SNTAGT. The CDR3 reads CASSDMTGDEQFF. CDR3 sequence (DNA): TGTGCCAGCAGTGACATGACAGGGGACGAGCAGTTCTTC.

The genes are TRBV7-7 and TRBJ2-5; weak D call: TRBD1 (6 bases). The CDR3 has 13 residues. The germline CDR1 and CDR2 sequences are SSHAT and FNYEAQ (reference sequence). The V end lost 7 bases, the J end lost 4 bases, and 13 bases lay between the germline ends. The CDR3 bases are TGTGCCAGCACTTCTGGACAGAGAGAGACCCAGTACTTC. It specifies CASTSGQRETQYF. Variable domain in full (rest from reference TRBV7-7 and TRBJ2-5): GAGVSQSPRYKVTKRGQDVTLRCDPISSHATLYWYQQALGQGPEFLTYFNYEAQPDKSGLPSDRFSAERPEGSISTLTIQRTEQRDSAMYRCASTSGQRETQYFGPGTRLLVL.

This clone was counted only a few times. The chain employs TRBV27 and TRBJ2-7; D may match TRBD1 or TRBD2 (6 bases each). The CDR3 loop spans 14 amino acids. V lost 6 bases and J 3 bases, leaving 15 bases between the germline ends. CDR1 MNHEY and CDR2 SMNVEV come from the germline V gene (reference sequence). The chain's CDR3 is CASRGGQGLYEQYF. The CDR3, as DNA: TGTGCCAGCAGAGGGGGGCAGGGGCTCTACGAGCAGTACTTC.

The V gene is TRBV6-2 or TRBV6-3, the J gene TRBJ1-1; 9 nucleotides line up with TRBD1. CDR1 MNHEY and CDR2 SVGEGT come from the germline V gene. Germline trimming cut 4 bases from V and 5 bases from J; bases unmatched to any gene: 5. CDR3 length: 14 residues. CDR3 protein: CASSSTGGATEAFF. CDR3 nucleotide sequence: TGTGCCAGCAGTTCGACAGGGGGAGCGACTGAAGCTTTCTTT.

This chain links TRBV18 with TRBJ2-1, with 10 nucleotides matching TRBD2. CDR1 and CDR2 from the germline V gene are KGHSH and LQKENI. V shed 5 bases, J shed 4 bases, and the junction held 8 bases outside the gene matches. The CDR3 length is 16 residues. The CDR3 nucleotides are TGTGCCAGCTCAGGGGCGAAGCGGGAGGGATACAATGAGCAGTTCTTC. Amino acid sequence: CASSGAKREGYNEQFF.

The chain links TRBV19 to TRBJ1-1; D is perhaps TRBD1 (6 bases). CDR1 is LNHDA and CDR2 is SQIVND in the germline V gene (reference sequence). V lost 6 bases, J lost 4 bases, and 12 bases lay in between. The CDR3 is 13 amino acids. CDR3 coding DNA: TGTGCCAGTAGCATACAGGGACGCACTGAAGCTTTCTTT. Translation: CASSIQGRTEAFF. Together with reference TRBV19 and TRBJ1-1, the CDR3 gives the full variable domain: DGGITQSPKYLFRKEGQNVTLSCEQNLNHDAMYWYRQDPGQGLRLIYYSQIVNDFQKGDIAEGYSVSREKKESFPLTVTSAQKNPTAFYLCASSIQGRTEAFFGQGTRLTVV.

The gene calls are TRBV10-3 and TRBJ2-2; D is unclear. Trimming removed 4 bases from V and 2 bases from J, with 14 bases in between. Germline loops: CDR1 ENHRY, CDR2 SYGVKD. This CDR3 comprises 16 residues. This CDR3 reads CAISAPLGRNTGELFF. CDR3 in DNA: TGTGCCATCAGTGCGCCCCTCGGGCGAAACACCGGGGAGCTGTTTTTT.

The chain is built from TRBV6-5 and TRBJ1-3; a weak D match, TRBD1 (5 bases). This CDR3 has 14 amino acids. V lost 6 bases, J lost 0 bases, and 9 bases lay in between. The germline CDR1 and CDR2 sequences are MNHEY and SVGAGI. CDR3 bases: TGTGCCAGCAGAACAGGATTCTCTGGAAACACCATATATTTT. This translates into CASRTGFSGNTIYF.

The chain couples TRBV9 to TRBJ1-6, with no clear D. Germline-derived CDR1 and CDR2 are SGDLS and YYNGEE. V was shortened by 4 bases and J by 4 bases, with 12 bases between the two germline ends. This CDR3 has 15 residues. CDR3 residues: CASSTRHSYNSPLHF. CDR3 bases: TGTGCCAGCAGCACAAGACACTCGTATAATTCACCCCTCCACTTT. The full variable domain, its missing parts supplied by reference TRBV9 and TRBJ1-6, is DSGVTQTPKHLITATGQRVTLRCSPRSGDLSVYWYQQSLDQGLQFLIQYYNGEERAKGNILERFSAQQFPDLHSELNLSSLELGDSALYFCASSTRHSYNSPLHFGNGTRLTVT.

The chain has TRBV6-5 and TRBJ2-7; D is unresolved. V was clipped by 0 bases and J by 3 bases, with 12 bases between them. Germline V lookup: CDR1 MNHEY, CDR2 SVGAGI. The CDR3 is made up of 15 amino acids. In DNA, the CDR3 is TGTGCCAGCAGTTACTCGAGGATAGGAAACTACGAGCAGTACTTC. It codes for CASSYSRIGNYEQYF.